The 23 T cell receptor beta chains below all came from one sample that was sequenced in a study of vaccination and CD4 T cells after COVID-19. For these receptors, no antigen is known. Treatment given: roughly 11-day PBMC culture with coronavirus spike peptide pools or control peptides (ViraFEST assay). Sequenced with the Oncomine TCR Beta short-read assay was DNA taken from cultured CD4+ T cells. TCRdb ran MiXCR on the PCR reads and lists one entry per CDR3 protein. The sample contains 14,000 or so distinct CDR3 sequences, 25% to 35% of which appear only once. Sequenced: cultured CD4+ T cells from blood. Receptor source: a human donor with COVID-19.

A few counts support this clonotype. This chain uses TRBV2 with TRBJ2-7; 10 nucleotides agree with TRBD2. The CDR3 extends over 16 amino acids. With V trimmed by 4 bases and J by 0 bases, 6 bases remained unmatched. Germline CDR1 SNHLY, CDR2 FYNNEI. CDR3 residues: CASSALLAGSSYEQYF. In nucleotides, the CDR3 is TGTGCCAGCAGTGCGTTACTAGCGGGGAGCTCCTACGAGCAGTACTTC.

This clonotype has only a few counts. The genes are TRBV20-1 and TRBJ2-7, with 10 positions matching TRBD2. Germline V gene lookup returns CDR1 DFQATT and CDR2 SNEGSKA (reference sequence). The CDR3 totals 15 residues. With 0 bases clipped from V and 6 bases from J, the junction kept 8 bases outside the gene matches. The CDR3 is CSARDTASGGTEQYF. DNA of the CDR3: TGCAGTGCTAGAGATACGGCTAGCGGGGGTACCGAGCAGTACTTC.

The chain employs TRBV19 and TRBJ2-7; D gene ambiguous. V dropped 8 bases and J dropped 7 bases, with 15 bases sitting between them. This CDR3 has 12 amino acids. Germline CDR1 LNHDA, CDR2 SQIVND (reference sequence). CDR3 region: CASGPHLGEQYF. The CDR3 region has the DNA TGTGCCAGTGGCCCTCACTTGGGAGAGCAGTACTTC.

This clonotype was picked up a small number of times. This chain connects TRBV10-1 to TRBJ2-3; TRBD2 agrees at 9 bases. J gave up 3 bases and V 5 bases, and 0 bases lay outside the gene matches. The CDR3 runs 13 residues. Germline-derived CDR1 and CDR2 are WNHNN and SYGVQD (reference sequence). CDR3 DNA sequence: TGCGCCAGCAGTAGCGGGGGGACAGATACGCAGTATTTT. Its protein product is CASSSGGTDTQYF.

This clonotype was picked up a small number of times. The V gene is TRBV12-3 or TRBV12-4, the J gene TRBJ2-6, with 7 bases aligning to TRBD2. The CDR3 length is 17 residues. V shed 6 bases and J 0 bases; nucleotides not matched to a gene: 8. The CDR3 bases are TGTGCCAGCAGCCGGGGGGATAGCCGCTCTGGGGCCAACGTCCTGACTTTC. This gives the protein CASSRGDSRSGANVLTF.

This clonotype was seen a few times. This chain joins TRBV19 and TRBJ2-7, with D possibly being TRBD1 or TRBD2 (5 bases each). CDR3 length: 15 amino acids. Germline V gives CDR1 LNHDA, CDR2 SQIVND (reference sequence). The germline V and J ends were trimmed by 4 bases and 2 bases, with 15 bases remaining between them. The CDR3 DNA sequence: TGTGCCAGTAGTACTTACGGGACGGGTACCTACGAGCAGTACTTC. Translation gives CASSTYGTGTYEQYF.

A few counts support this clonotype. This chain links TRBV12-3 or TRBV12-4 with TRBJ2-7; D uncertain. CDR3 size: 11 residues. Trimming left V 3 bases short and J 5 bases short, with 5 bases between. The chain's CDR3 is CASSFTHEQYF. The CDR3 coding sequence is TGTGCCAGCAGTTTTACCCACGAGCAGTACTTC.

This clonotype was found a few times. This chain uses TRBV20-1 with TRBJ2-3, with D unclear. This CDR3 has 13 residues. Trimming took 6 bases from V and 5 from J, leaving 15 bases between them. Germline CDR1 is DFQATT and CDR2 is SNEGSKA (reference sequence). CDR3: CSARTPGVDTQYF. In nucleotides, the CDR3 is TGCAGTGCCCGAACCCCGGGTGTAGATACGCAGTATTTT.

The chain is built from TRBV6-4 and TRBJ1-2; D may be TRBD1 (5 bases). V was clipped by 5 bases and J by 4 bases, with 14 bases between them. CDR3 size: 14 residues. Germline assignment: CDR1 MRHNA and CDR2 SNTAGT. CDR3 sequence reads: CASSRDGGPYGYTF. CDR3 in DNA: TGTGCCAGCAGTCGGGACGGGGGACCCTATGGCTACACCTTC.

The chain employs TRBV6-5 and TRBJ1-2; 7 bases map to TRBD1. CDR1 is MNHEY and CDR2 is SVGAGI in the germline V gene. CDR3 length equals 14 residues. With V trimmed by 2 bases and J by 2 bases, 2 bases remained unmatched. In DNA form, the CDR3 reads TGTGCCAGCAGTTACCGGGACAGAAACTATGGCTACACCTTC. This encodes CASSYRDRNYGYTF.

V is TRBV6-1 and J is TRBJ2-5, with D possibly matching TRBD2 (6 bases). Germline CDR1 MNHNS, CDR2 SASEGT. This CDR3 spans 14 amino acids. V lost 7 bases to trimming and J lost 1 base, with 13 bases between them. In nucleotides, the CDR3 is TGTGCCAGCAATGGAGGGGACTTCCAAGAGACCCAGTACTTC. This gives the protein CASNGGDFQETQYF.

V usage is TRBV6-5 and J usage is TRBJ2-3; TRBD2 agrees at 9 bases. V was pared by 0 bases and J by 6 bases, with 7 bases of the junction left unmatched. This CDR3 is built from 16 residues. Germline V gene data show CDR1 as MNHEY and CDR2 as SVGAGI. CDR3 residues: CASSYSGGGAVDTQYF. CDR3 DNA: TGTGCCAGCAGTTACTCTGGCGGGGGGGCAGTTGATACGCAGTATTTT.

This clonotype was seen more than once but under ten times. This chain joins TRBV6-5 and TRBJ1-3, with D possibly TRBD1 on 5 matching bases. The V gene's germline CDR1 is MNHEY and CDR2 SVGAGI. The CDR3 loop spans 19 amino acids. V was pared by 0 bases and J by 2 bases, with 20 bases between. The CDR3 sequence is CASSYSGPGLGTAGNTIYF. CDR3 in DNA: TGTGCCAGCAGTTACTCCGGGCCGGGGCTAGGTACGGCTGGAAACACCATATATTTT.

A few counts support this clonotype. CDR3 nucleotides: TGTGCCAGCAGATACGCGGGGACAACTACTATCAACTATGGCTACACCTTC. Amino acids: CASRYAGTTTINYGYTF. The gene calls are TRBV2 and TRBJ1-2, with D perhaps TRBD1 (6 bases). Germline CDR1 and CDR2: SNHLY and FYNNEI. This CDR3 contains 17 residues. The V end lost 6 bases, the J end lost 2 bases, and 22 bases lay between the germline ends.

In this sample, this clonotype turned up a few times. The chain couples TRBV7-9 to TRBJ2-5; D might be TRBD2 (6 bases). V was cut by 5 bases and J by 5 bases, with 15 bases left in between. Per the germline V gene, CDR1 is SEHNR and CDR2 is FQNEAQ (reference sequence). The CDR3 extends over 14 amino acids. The CDR3 coding sequence is TGTGCCAGCAGCCCAGGGACTTTATCGGAGACCCAGTACTTC. Residues: CASSPGTLSETQYF.

This clonotype has more than one count but fewer than ten. V usage is TRBV7-3 and J usage is TRBJ2-3; the match to TRBD2 covers 13 bases. V gave up 5 bases and J gave up 9 bases; unmatched junction bases: 11. This CDR3 spans 16 amino acids. Per the germline V gene, CDR1 is SGHTA and CDR2 is FQGTGA. CDR3 nucleotide sequence: TGTGCCAGCAGCCCCCAGAGGACTAGCGGGGGAGGAACGCAGTATTTT. Its translation is CASSPQRTSGGGTQYF.

This clonotype was counted a few times. The chain joins TRBV11-2 to TRBJ2-5; D possibly corresponds to TRBD2 (6 bases). This CDR3 contains 19 residues. From germline, CDR1 is SGHAT and CDR2 FQNNGV. V lost 5 bases and J lost 5, with 30 bases in between. The CDR3 loop is CASSPRAAFAGGARETQYF. As DNA, the CDR3 is TGTGCCAGCAGCCCCCGCGCCGCGTTCGCCGGAGGGGCTCGGGAGACCCAGTACTTC. Full variable domain (rest looked up from reference TRBV11-2 and TRBJ2-5): EAGVAQSPRYKIIEKRQSVAFWCNPISGHATLYWYQQILGQGPKLLIQFQNNGVVDDSQLPKDRFSAERLKGVDSTLKIQPAKLEDSAVYLCASSPRAAFAGGARETQYFGPGTRLLVL.

The genes are TRBV20-1 and TRBJ2-3, with 10 bases that match TRBD2. Germline loops: CDR1 DFQATT, CDR2 SNEGSKA (reference sequence). This CDR3 is built from 16 residues. The trim removed 3 bases at V and 3 bases at J, leaving 9 bases unmatched. CDR3 loop: CSASAHTSGVTDTQYF. DNA for the CDR3: TGCAGTGCTAGTGCCCACACTAGCGGGGTGACAGATACGCAGTATTTT.

This clonotype was picked up a small number of times. The V call is TRBV20-1, the J call TRBJ2-5, with 8 bases fitting TRBD1. The length of the CDR3 is 14 residues. Germline trimming cut 1 base from V and 5 bases from J; bases unmatched to any gene: 6. CDR1 and CDR2 from the germline V gene are DFQATT and SNEGSKA (reference sequence). The CDR3 loop reads CSARGQGMVETQYF. CDR3 nucleotides: TGCAGTGCTAGAGGACAGGGGATGGTCGAGACCCAGTACTTC.

J is TRBJ1-2 and V is TRBV5-1; D unclear. Trimming left V 4 bases short and J 3 bases short, with 10 bases between. Germline CDR1 SGHRS, CDR2 YFSETQ. The CDR3 length is 13 residues. CDR3 nucleotides: TGCGCCAGCAGCCCCGCCGGGGACTATGGCTACACCTTC. Protein product: CASSPAGDYGYTF. The entire variable domain, with the rest obtained from reference TRBV5-1 and TRBJ1-2, is as follows: KAGVTQTPRYLIKTRGQQVTLSCSPISGHRSVSWYQQTPGQGLQFLFEYFSETQRNKGNFPGRFSGRQFSNSRSEMNVSTLELGDSALYLCASSPAGDYGYTFGSGTRLTVV.

The genes are TRBV11-2 and TRBJ2-3; D is possibly TRBD2 (6 bases). Germline assignment: CDR1 SGHAT and CDR2 FQNNGV. V lost 5 bases and J 1 base, leaving 16 bases between the germline ends. CDR3 size: 16 residues. The CDR3: CASSPLWGVGTDTQYF. The CDR3 DNA reads as TGTGCCAGCAGCCCCCTGTGGGGGGTTGGCACAGATACGCAGTATTTT.

This clonotype showed up just a few times. The chain uses TRBV2 and TRBJ1-1; D is possibly TRBD1 (6 bases). CDR3 size: 16 residues. V lost 3 bases to trimming and J lost 1 base, with 15 bases between them. CDR1 and CDR2 from the germline V gene are SNHLY and FYNNEI. The CDR3 nucleotides are TGTGCCAGCAGTGATTGGCCGGGGGGCAAGAACACTGAAGCTTTCTTT. Amino acid sequence: CASSDWPGGKNTEAFF.

J is TRBJ1-4 and V is TRBV19, with 8 positions matching TRBD1. V lost 5 bases, J lost 7 bases, and 12 bases stayed unmatched. The CDR3 spans 16 residues. The V gene's germline CDR1 is LNHDA and CDR2 SQIVND (reference sequence). The CDR3 sequence is CASSAPNRGMGEKLFF. CDR3 nucleotides: TGTGCCAGTAGTGCCCCGAACAGGGGGATGGGTGAAAAACTGTTTTTT. The full variable domain, in which reference TRBV19 and TRBJ1-4 provide the parts outside the CDR3, is DGGITQSPKYLFRKEGQNVTLSCEQNLNHDAMYWYRQDPGQGLRLIYYSQIVNDFQKGDIAEGYSVSREKKESFPLTVTSAQKNPTAFYLCASSAPNRGMGEKLFFGSGTQLSVL.